One sample yielded the 25 T cell receptor beta chains listed below, sequenced in a study of tumor-infiltrating lymphocytes in primary liver carcinoma. Out of unsorted whole blood came the blood RNA, and germline DNA was extracted as well. A constant-region primer served to make TCR beta cDNA from roughly 460 ng total RNA. Three nested multiplex PCR rounds, a slightly modified ARM-PCR method, built the TCR beta libraries. Each of the first two PCR rounds ran approximately 10 cycles with TRBV1-TRBV30 forward and C-beta reverse primers. TCRdb reanalysed the multiplex PCR reads using MiXCR and keeps one entry per CDR3 protein. The sample gives hundreds of thousands of distinct CDR3 sequences, 58% of which show up once; about 18% is in the top ten. Sequencing input: peripheral blood. The receptors derive from a woman aged 25 to 39 with primary liver carcinoma and hepatitis B virus infection.

V is TRBV30 and J is TRBJ2-2; possible D gene TRBD1, 6 bases. The V end lost 2 bases, the J end lost 6 bases, and 10 bases lay between the germline ends. The germline gives CDR1 GTSNPN, CDR2 SVGIG (reference sequence). This CDR3 has 13 amino acids. The CDR3 loop reads CAWSRQVAGELFF. Here the CDR3 DNA reads TGTGCCTGGAGTAGACAGGTGGCCGGGGAGCTGTTTTTT.

The chain combines TRBV7-9 with TRBJ1-1; TRBD1 aligns across 9 bases. From germline, CDR1 is SEHNR and CDR2 FQNEAQ (reference sequence). The CDR3 spans 14 residues. V lost 6 bases to trimming and J lost 5 bases; unmatched junction nucleotides: 7. The CDR3 DNA follows: TGTGCCAGCAGTGGGACAGGGAGGGGAACTGAAGCTTTCTTT. The encoded protein is CASSGTGRGTEAFF.

As concerns this clonotype: Given a much more abundant clone one base away, this may be a read error. The V gene is TRBV11-1, the J gene TRBJ1-4; D gene uncertain. V was shortened by 5 bases and J by 4 bases, with 11 bases between the two germline ends. Germline values: CDR1 SGHAT, CDR2 FQDESV (reference sequence). The CDR3 totals 14 residues. The CDR3 DNA follows: TGTGCCAGCAGCAATGACGAGATTAATGAAAAACTGTTTTTT. This translates into CASSNDEINEKLFF.

A remark on this clonotype: No conserved phenylalanine or tryptophan ends this CDR3, so it is likely a read error. The chain combines TRBV12-3 or TRBV12-4 with TRBJ2-2; perhaps TRBD1 as D (5 bases). Between the trimmed V and J ends, which lost 1 base and 3 bases, there was a span of 12 bases. This CDR3 comprises 16 residues. CDR3 region: CASSLGIGAYTGELFV. The CDR3 DNA is TGTGCCAGCAGTTTAGGGATAGGGGCCTACACCGGGGAGCTGTTTGTT.

This clonotype was seen at least ten times. This chain uses TRBV4-1 with TRBJ2-5; D call uncertain. The CDR3 contains 13 residues. The germline V gene encodes CDR1 MGHRA and CDR2 YSYEKL. The V end lost 0 bases, the J end lost 4 bases, and 6 bases lay between the germline ends. The CDR3 DNA reads TGCGCCAGCAGCCAAGATCAACCAGAGACCCAGTACTTC. This sequence encodes CASSQDQPETQYF.

The V gene is TRBV10-3, the J gene TRBJ2-7; D is possibly TRBD2 (6 bases). The CDR3 is 15 amino acids. Germline lookup yields CDR1 ENHRY and CDR2 SYGVKD. V was shortened by 6 bases and J by 6 bases, with 21 bases between the two germline ends. The CDR3 DNA follows: TGTGCCATCAGCGCCTGGCTGGGGGGAGGCGGCGAGCAGTACTTC. Amino acid sequence: CAISAWLGGGGEQYF.

The chain links TRBV5-6 to TRBJ2-1; 13 positions match TRBD2. V lost 1 base to trimming and J lost 10 bases; unmatched junction nucleotides: 8. CDR1 SGHDT and CDR2 YYEEEE come from the germline V gene. The CDR3 runs to 16 residues. The CDR3 loop reads CASSLPGLAGFVEQFF. In DNA form, the CDR3 reads TGTGCCAGCAGCTTGCCGGGACTAGCGGGATTCGTGGAGCAGTTCTTC.

V gene TRBV14 combines with J gene TRBJ1-1; D gene ambiguous. Germline CDR1 reads SGHDN; CDR2 reads FVKESK. The CDR3 contains 13 residues. Trimming took off 2 bases at V and 4 bases at J, with 8 bases between the two ends. This chain's CDR3 is CASSQRGITEAFF. The CDR3 bases are TGTGCCAGCAGCCAACGCGGCATCACTGAAGCTTTCTTT.

This clonotype has a handful of counts. The chain has TRBV6-5 and TRBJ2-2; 9 bases map to TRBD2. V lost 5 bases and J lost 7; bases outside the gene matches: 14. This CDR3 contains 17 residues. CDR1 is MNHEY, CDR2 SVGAGI, per germline. The CDR3 sequence: CASSRDDSGRGRGELFF. CDR3 DNA sequence: TGTGCCAGCAGTCGAGATGATAGCGGGAGAGGTCGCGGGGAGCTGTTTTTT.

This clonotype showed up many times. This chain connects TRBV4-3 to TRBJ1-4; possible D gene TRBD1, 6 bases. Trimming took off 4 bases at V and 5 bases at J, with 14 bases between the two ends. Germline CDR1 is LGHNA and CDR2 is YSLEER. The CDR3 covers 15 residues. This CDR3 is CASSRPDRYNEKLFF. CDR3 sequence (DNA): TGCGCCAGCAGCCGCCCTGACAGGTACAATGAAAAACTGTTTTTT.

The chain links TRBV29-1 to TRBJ2-1; D ambiguous. The ends were cut back, 7 bases at V and 4 bases at J, with 11 bases in the middle. Germline V CDR1 and CDR2: SQVTM, ANQGSEA. The CDR3 is 12 amino acids. CDR3 DNA: TGCAGCGCGGAGCACCGATACAATGAGCAGTTCTTC. Its protein product is CSAEHRYNEQFF.

With respect to this clonotype: A much bigger clone sits one base away, suggesting this may be a read error. The V call is TRBV29-1, the J call TRBJ2-5; 8 bases fit TRBD2. The CDR3 runs 15 residues. CDR1 is SQVTM and CDR2 is ANQGSEA in the germline V gene. CDR3 nucleotide sequence: TGCAACGCGGGGGGCGAAGCGGGAGTGCGAGAGACCCAGTACTTC. It codes for CNAGGEAGVRETQYF.

The chain recombines TRBV12-3 or TRBV12-4 with TRBJ2-6; 7 nucleotides line up with TRBD1. The CDR3 totals 17 residues. V was pared by 7 bases and J by 0 bases, with 9 bases of the junction left unmatched. The CDR3 loop is CASIQDRVGSGANVLTF. The CDR3 DNA sequence: TGTGCCAGCATCCAAGACAGGGTCGGCTCTGGGGCCAACGTCCTGACTTTC.

Regarding this clonotype: A junction boundary mismatches the germline segment, possibly from a read error. This chain joins TRBV6-2 or TRBV6-3 and TRBJ2-1; a weak D match, TRBD2 (6 bases). Germline CDR1 and CDR2: MNHEY and SVGEGT. The CDR3 contains 13 residues. The CDR3: CGSGRDWYNEQFF. The CDR3 nucleotides are TGTGGCAGCGGCAGGGACTGGTACAATGAGCAGTTCTTC.

This clonotype occurred once. A much bigger clone sits one base away, suggesting this may be a read error. Here the CDR3 omits its conserved ending phenylalanine or tryptophan, so a read error is the likely source. The J gene is TRBJ2-2, the V gene TRBV14; TRBD2 matches 11 bases. The CDR3 is 13 amino acids. Germline values: CDR1 SGHDN, CDR2 FVKESK. After removal of 10 bases from V and 5 bases from J, the junction contained 3 bases not matched to a gene. The CDR3 region is CATRTSGTGELFS. CDR3 bases: TGTGCCACTCGGACTAGCGGGACCGGGGAGCTGTTTTCT.

This clonotype was seen once. V is TRBV6-5 and J is TRBJ1-2; 8 bases fit TRBD1. Trimming took 2 bases from V and 7 from J; bases not matched to a gene: 6. CDR1 MNHEY and CDR2 SVGAGI come from the germline V gene. The CDR3 totals 14 residues. Written as DNA, the CDR3 is TGTGCCAGCAGTTACACTGGACAGGGAGGTGGCTACACCTTC. This sequence encodes CASSYTGQGGGYTF.

About this clonotype: A much larger clone differs by one base, so this may be a read error. The chain links TRBV29-1 to TRBJ2-3; D is perhaps TRBD1 or TRBD2 (5 bases each). Trimming pared 4 bases from V and 1 base from J, leaving 18 bases between. The CDR3 has 16 amino acids. Germline V gene sequence: CDR1 SQVTM, CDR2 ANQGSEA. CDR3 coding DNA: TGCAGCGTTGCGGGGCGCAAAGAAGGAGGCACAGATACGCAGTATTTT. It is translated as CSVAGRKEGGTDTQYF.

This clonotype was seen many times. V usage is TRBV11-2 and J usage is TRBJ2-2; 10 bases fit TRBD2. This CDR3 comprises 14 residues. The germline gives CDR1 SGHAT, CDR2 FQNNGV. Trimming cost V 7 bases and J 4 bases; bases outside gene matches: 3. The CDR3 DNA sequence: TGTGCCAGCACGTCTAGCGGGAGCACCGGGGAGCTGTTTTTT. This encodes CASTSSGSTGELFF. Full variable domain (remainder filled in from reference TRBV11-2 and TRBJ2-2): EAGVAQSPRYKIIEKRQSVAFWCNPISGHATLYWYQQILGQGPKLLIQFQNNGVVDDSQLPKDRFSAERLKGVDSTLKIQPAKLEDSAVYLCASTSSGSTGELFFGEGSRLTVL.

The CDR3 coding sequence is TGCAGCGTTGAAGAAGACATCAGCCACTACAATGAGCAGTTCTTC. Its protein is CSVEEDISHYNEQFF. The chain recombines TRBV29-1 with TRBJ2-1; D ambiguous. The germline V gene encodes CDR1 SQVTM and CDR2 ANQGSEA. V shed 0 bases and J shed 3 bases, with 12 bases lying between them. The CDR3 is made up of 15 amino acids.

This clonotype was observed a few times. This chain links TRBV7-9 with TRBJ2-5; no definite D call. The germline V gene encodes CDR1 SEHNR and CDR2 FQNEAQ (reference sequence). The CDR3 extends over 15 amino acids. The V gene lost 5 bases and the J gene lost 1 base, with 14 bases spanning the gap. CDR3 amino acids: CASSGKLGGQETQYF. In DNA form, the CDR3 reads TGTGCCAGCAGCGGCAAGCTGGGCGGCCAAGAGACCCAGTACTTC. Complete variable domain (other parts from reference TRBV7-9 and TRBJ2-5): DTGVSQNPRHKITKRGQNVTFRCDPISEHNRLYWYRQTLGQGPEFLTYFQNEAQLEKSRLLSDRFSAERPKGSFSTLEIQRTEQGDSAMYLCASSGKLGGQETQYFGPGTRLLVL.

This clonotype has a handful of counts. A read error may explain this, as a much larger clone is one base away. V is TRBV4-1 and J is TRBJ1-2; D is unclear. CDR1 and CDR2 from the germline V gene are MGHRA and YSYEKL. The CDR3 length is 15 residues. This CDR3 is CASSQPGPFGYDYTF. CDR3 DNA: TGCGCCAGCAGCCAACCTGGCCCCTTCGGGTATGACTACACCTTC.

Points on this clonotype: A single base separates this from a much larger clone, so it may be a read error. The chain carries TRBV6-1 and TRBJ2-3, with 7 bases identical to TRBD2. Germline V CDR1 and CDR2: MNHNS, SASEGT. The CDR3 spans 14 residues. V lost 10 bases to trimming and J lost 0 bases; unmatched junction nucleotides: 7. The CDR3 nucleotides are TGTGCCAACAAAGAGCGGGGTAGCACAGATACGCAGTATTTT. This encodes CANKERGSTDTQYF.

The chain combines TRBV5-4 with TRBJ2-5, with D perhaps matching TRBD1 (6 bases). V lost 5 bases to trimming and J lost 3 bases, with 20 bases between them. Germline CDR1 SGHNT, CDR2 YYREEE (reference sequence). The CDR3 contains 16 residues. The CDR3 region is CASSSSSFNREETQYF. The CDR3 DNA follows: TGTGCCAGCAGTTCGTCGTCCTTTAACAGGGAAGAGACCCAGTACTTC.

V is TRBV12-5 and J is TRBJ1-2; D remains ambiguous. Germline CDR1 reads LGHNT; CDR2 reads FRNRAP. There are 13 residues in the CDR3. Deletions cut 1 base from V and 1 base from J, with 4 bases between. This CDR3 is CASGLGSNYGYTF. The DNA of the CDR3 is TGTGCTAGTGGTTTGGGGAGTAACTATGGCTACACCTTC. The full variable domain, with the rest looked up from reference TRBV12-5 and TRBJ1-2, is DARVTQTPRHKVTEMGQEVTMRCQPILGHNTVFWYRQTMMQGLELLAYFRNRAPLDDSGMPKDRFSAEMPDATLATLKIQPSEPRDSAVYFCASGLGSNYGYTFGSGTRLTVV.

This clonotype was picked up a small number of times. This sequence joins TRBV6-1 and TRBJ2-3, with D perhaps TRBD2 (6 bases). From germline, CDR1 is MNHNS and CDR2 SASEGT. This CDR3 is built from 13 residues. Trimming pared 4 bases from V and 5 bases from J, leaving 10 bases between. The CDR3 loop is CASSGEEGDTQYF. The CDR3 DNA sequence: TGTGCCAGCAGTGGGGAGGAGGGAGATACGCAGTATTTT.